This TCR beta chain was identified in a study of response to subunit inactivated influenza vaccine. General study results and limits: The authors offered the suggestion that each seasonal influenza vaccination recruits few new T cells.

About this clonotype itself: Its specificity is not known.

Between the trimmed V and J ends, which lost 11 bases and 1 base, there was a span of 14 bases. Germline V CDR1 and CDR2: MNHNS, SASEGT. This CDR3 contains 13 residues. TCRdb independently ran MiXCR on the RT-PCR reads; one entry per CDR3 protein. The sample gives around 580,000 distinct CDR3 sequences, 12% of which show up once; 10% to 13% is in the top ten. The starting material was PBMCs from blood, obtained on the day of vaccination. The J gene is TRBJ1-2, the V gene TRBV6-1; the D gene is possibly TRBD1 (5 bases). The sequence came from a man aged 50-60 years who received an inactivated influenza vaccine. The CDR3 loop is CASRQTINYGYTF. CDR3 DNA sequence: TGTGCCTCCCGACAGACCATTAACTATGGCTACACCTTC.